The 2 T cell receptor beta chains below come from one sample, sequenced in a study of blood T cell repertoires in COVID-19. Clones were sequenced by immunoSEQ multiplex PCR, and TCRdb holds only the in-frame ones, with some missing. Of roughly 330,000 clones in the sample, 88% were seen once. Specimen: peripheral blood. Receptors originate from a woman between 45 and 65 years old with active or convalescent COVID-19.

This clone was observed a single time. The V gene is TRBV7-2, the J gene TRBJ2-2; no definite D call. The germline V gene encodes CDR1 SGHTA and CDR2 FQGNSA. The CDR3 is 13 amino acids. V lost 1 base to trimming and J lost 5 bases, with 5 bases between them. The CDR3 DNA is TGTGCCAGCAGCTTAGTTCGGACCGGGGAGCTGTTTTTT. Its translation: CASSLVRTGELFF.

The rearrangement uses TRBV24-1 and TRBJ2-3; 7 bases align to TRBD1. CDR1 is KGHDR, CDR2 SFDVKD, per germline. The CDR3 runs to 17 residues. Trimming took 4 bases from V and 1 from J; bases not matched to a gene: 10. CDR3 coding DNA: TGTGCCACCAGTGACCCCGGACAGGCCGAGGGCACAGATACGCAGTATTTT. Amino acid sequence: CATSDPGQAEGTDTQYF.